Following are 2 T cell receptor beta chains from one sample sequenced in a study of blood T cell repertoires in COVID-19 (dated by TCRdb to 2018 to 2021). The method was the immunoSEQ multiplex PCR assay. TCRdb's version of the immuneACCESS table is confined to in-frame rearrangements and falls short of the full clone set. An unresolved V gene accounts for under half of the shortfall where checked; the remainder is of unknown origin. Recorded for this sample are roughly 100,000 clones; 84% of them occurred a single time. The ten largest clones capture around 4.5% of the sample. Sequenced input: peripheral blood. All receptors come from a human donor in a cohort sampled during active COVID-19.

The J gene is TRBJ2-3, the V gene TRBV19, with 8 bases aligning to TRBD1. V lost 10 bases and J lost 4; bases outside the gene matches: 10. This CDR3 has 14 amino acids. Germline-derived CDR1 and CDR2 are LNHDA and SQIVND (reference sequence). The chain's CDR3 is CATLDRGLPDTQYF. CDR3 nucleotides: TGTGCCACATTAGACAGGGGATTACCAGATACGCAGTATTTT. Using reference TRBV19 and TRBJ2-3 for the parts outside the CDR3, the full variable domain is DGGITQSPKYLFRKEGQNVTLSCEQNLNHDAMYWYRQDPGQGLRLIYYSQIVNDFQKGDIAEGYSVSREKKESFPLTVTSAQKNPTAFYLCATLDRGLPDTQYFGPGTRLTVL.

The chain carries TRBV9 and TRBJ2-3, with 7 positions matching TRBD1. Germline V gene lookup returns CDR1 SGDLS and CDR2 YYNGEE. The CDR3 totals 15 residues. V shed 4 bases, J shed 7 bases, and the junction held 12 bases outside the gene matches. The CDR3 region has the DNA TGTGCCAGCAGCTCCAGCTCCGGACAGGTGTATACGCAGTATTTT. Translated: CASSSSSGQVYTQYF.